A single sample gave rise to the 27 T cell receptor beta chains below, sequenced in a study of blood T cell repertoires in COVID-19. Data came from immunoSEQ multiplex PCR; TCRdb stores just in-frame clones and leaves some out. The data contain about 170,000 clones, around nine tenths of them seen just once; the ten biggest clones take up roughly 0.82%. Sequencing input: PBMCs or T cells enriched from blood (not recorded which). The source is a woman in her late teens or twenties who had recovered from COVID-19.

This clone was counted a single time. This chain connects TRBV28 to TRBJ2-5; no clear D. Per germline, CDR1 MDHEN and CDR2 SYDVKM. The V gene lost 6 bases and the J gene lost 2 bases, with 10 bases spanning the gap. The length of the CDR3 is 13 residues. The CDR3 coding sequence is TGTGCCAGCAGCCCCTCTAGGCAAGAGACCCAGTACTTC. Its translation is CASSPSRQETQYF.

The V gene is TRBV19, the J gene TRBJ2-1, with 14 bases matching TRBD2. V shed 6 bases, J shed 8 bases, and the junction held 9 bases outside the gene matches. The CDR3 covers 16 residues. Germline V gene sequence: CDR1 LNHDA, CDR2 SQIVND (reference sequence). The CDR3 sequence: CASRRGLAGEVDEQFF. CDR3 coding DNA: TGTGCCAGTAGGAGGGGACTAGCGGGAGAGGTGGATGAGCAGTTCTTC. The whole variable domain, filled in from reference TRBV19 and TRBJ2-1, reads DGGITQSPKYLFRKEGQNVTLSCEQNLNHDAMYWYRQDPGQGLRLIYYSQIVNDFQKGDIAEGYSVSREKKESFPLTVTSAQKNPTAFYLCASRRGLAGEVDEQFFGPGTRLTVL.

The chain combines TRBV4-2 with TRBJ1-2; D unclear. This CDR3 comprises 13 residues. The germline gives CDR1 LGHNA, CDR2 YNFKEQ. With 4 bases removed from V and 4 bases from J, the gap between germline ends came to 10 bases. As DNA, the CDR3 is TGTGCCAGCAGCCCTAACAGTCTCTATGGCTACACCTTC. Protein product: CASSPNSLYGYTF.

This clone was seen a handful of times. This rearrangement joins TRBV9 to TRBJ1-1; maybe TRBD1 (5 bases). The CDR3 is 15 amino acids. Trimming removed 0 bases from V and 0 bases from J, with 9 bases in between. The germline CDR1 and CDR2 sequences are SGDLS and YYNGEE. The CDR3 protein is CASSVVGTMNTEAFF. CDR3 DNA sequence: TGTGCCAGCAGCGTAGTTGGGACTATGAACACTGAAGCTTTCTTT.

The CDR3 region is CASNNAGSYGYTF. The DNA for the CDR3 is TGTGCCAGTAATAACGCGGGGAGCTATGGCTACACCTTC. The chain joins TRBV19 to TRBJ1-2; D is undetermined. Germline assignment: CDR1 LNHDA and CDR2 SQIVND (reference sequence). V was shortened by 7 bases and J by 4 bases, with 13 bases between the two germline ends. This CDR3 comprises 13 residues.

V gene TRBV12-3 or TRBV12-4 combines with J gene TRBJ2-3, with D possibly being TRBD2 (6 bases). V was pared by 3 bases and J by 7 bases, with 8 bases between. The CDR3 is 12 amino acids. This CDR3 reads CASSLRENTQYF. CDR3 sequence (DNA): TGTGCCAGCAGTTTGCGGGAAAATACGCAGTATTTT.

The chain is built from TRBV5-1 and TRBJ1-1, with D possibly being TRBD1 (6 bases). The CDR3 consists of 15 residues. CDR1 is SGHRS, CDR2 YFSETQ, per germline. With 4 bases removed from V and 1 base from J, the gap between germline ends came to 14 bases. The CDR3 protein is CASSGGGRENTEAFF. CDR3 in DNA: TGCGCCAGCAGCGGTGGGGGCAGGGAGAACACTGAAGCTTTCTTT.

This clone was observed once. The J gene is TRBJ2-5, the V gene TRBV4-3; tentatively, D is TRBD2 (7 bases). Germline V gene lookup returns CDR1 LGHNA and CDR2 YSLEER. The germline V and J ends were trimmed by 0 bases and 4 bases, with 21 bases remaining between them. The CDR3 is 18 residues long. The CDR3 nucleotides are TGCGCCAGCAGCCAAGATGGGCCAGGAAGGGGGGGAGTAGAGACCCAGTACTTC. It codes for CASSQDGPGRGGVETQYF.

The chain couples TRBV4-2 to TRBJ2-2, with D maybe TRBD2 (6 bases). Per the germline V gene, CDR1 is LGHNA and CDR2 is YNFKEQ. Trimming removed 0 bases from V and 4 bases from J, with 9 bases in between. The CDR3 spans 15 residues. The CDR3 reads CASSQEEGFTGELFF. DNA of the CDR3: TGTGCCAGCAGCCAAGAGGAGGGATTCACCGGGGAGCTGTTTTTT.

The chain uses TRBV5-1 and TRBJ2-2, with a tentative D call TRBD1 (6 bases). Germline CDR1 reads SGHRS; CDR2 reads YFSETQ. Deletions cut 3 bases from V and 4 bases from J, with 13 bases between. This CDR3 contains 15 residues. Written as DNA, the CDR3 is TGCGCCAGCAGCTGGACAACAGGGTCCACCGGGGAGCTGTTTTTT. Amino acid sequence: CASSWTTGSTGELFF.

The chain uses TRBV28 and TRBJ1-4; D gene uncertain. Germline lookup yields CDR1 MDHEN and CDR2 SYDVKM. The CDR3 sequence is 14 residues long. Trimming stripped 10 bases from V and 4 bases from J, with 16 bases between. CDR3 bases: TGTGCCACCTCAGGTGGCGGGCTTAATGAAAAACTGTTTTTT. This codes for CATSGGGLNEKLFF.

The V and J genes are TRBV10-3 and TRBJ2-2, with D possibly matching TRBD2 (5 bases). The length of the CDR3 is 15 residues. Trimming removed 0 bases at V and 6 bases at J, with 11 bases between. Germline CDR1 is ENHRY and CDR2 is SYGVKD. The CDR3 loop is CAISESGPSPGELFF. The CDR3 nucleotides read TGTGCCATCAGTGAGTCTGGGCCTAGCCCCGGGGAGCTGTTTTTT.

The chain carries TRBV11-2 and TRBJ2-1, with 15 positions matching TRBD2. Germline lookup yields CDR1 SGHAT and CDR2 FQNNGV. The CDR3 has 17 amino acids. The trim removed 5 bases at V and 9 bases at J, leaving 11 bases unmatched. This CDR3 reads CASSGQEGLAGGAEQFF. The CDR3 nucleotides are TGTGCCAGCAGCGGGCAGGAAGGACTAGCGGGGGGGGCTGAGCAGTTCTTC.

The chain employs TRBV27 and TRBJ2-3; 13 bases map to TRBD2. V gave up 6 bases and J gave up 9 bases; unmatched junction bases: 9. Per germline, CDR1 MNHEY and CDR2 SMNVEV (reference sequence). CDR3 length: 15 amino acids. The CDR3 DNA follows: TGTGCCAGCAGCCCCCGGGGGACTAGCGGGATGACGCAGTATTTT. Residues: CASSPRGTSGMTQYF.

The chain is built from TRBV30 and TRBJ2-7; tentatively, D is TRBD1 (6 bases). Trimming shortened V by 4 bases and J by 7 bases, and 14 bases separated the two germline ends. From germline, CDR1 is GTSNPN and CDR2 SVGIG (reference sequence). There are 12 residues in the CDR3. The CDR3, as DNA: TGTGCCTGGACCTATTTCAGGGGTGAGCAGTACTTC. It yields the protein CAWTYFRGEQYF.

V is TRBV7-3 and J is TRBJ2-6, with 9 bases aligning to TRBD1. V shed 2 bases, J shed 0 bases, and the junction held 8 bases outside the gene matches. In germline, CDR1 is SGHTA, CDR2 FQGTGA. This CDR3 spans 19 amino acids. The CDR3 coding sequence is TGTGCCAGCAGCTTAGGGAGGACAGGGGTACGCTCTGGGGCCAACGTCCTGACTTTC. Translating gives CASSLGRTGVRSGANVLTF. The full variable domain, in which reference TRBV7-3 and TRBJ2-6 provide the parts outside the CDR3, is GAGVSQTPSNKVTEKGKYVELRCDPISGHTALYWYRQSLGQGPEFLIYFQGTGAADDSGLPNDRFFAVRPEGSVSTLKIQRTERGDSAVYLCASSLGRTGVRSGANVLTFGAGSRLTVL.

The chain is built from TRBV28 and TRBJ2-7; 9 bases are shared with TRBD1. The trim removed 5 bases at V and 3 bases at J, leaving 11 bases unmatched. CDR1 is MDHEN, CDR2 SYDVKM, per germline. This CDR3 has 16 residues. CDR3 in DNA: TGTGCCAGCAGTACGACAGGGGGGTACTCCTACTACGAGCAGTACTTC. Amino acid sequence: CASSTTGGYSYYEQYF.

This chain uses TRBV20-1 with TRBJ1-3, with unresolved D. CDR1 and CDR2 from the germline V gene are DFQATT and SNEGSKA (reference sequence). The CDR3 is 13 residues long. V gave up 4 bases and J gave up 5 bases, with 12 bases separating them. The CDR3 region has the DNA TGCAGTGCTAATGAAGCCAATAGAAACACCATATATTTT. Translation gives CSANEANRNTIYF.

This CDR3 reads CSVEKGGQGYYSNQPQHF. In DNA form, the CDR3 reads TGCAGCGTTGAGAAGGGGGGACAGGGATACTATAGCAATCAGCCCCAGCATTTT. The chain recombines TRBV29-1 with TRBJ1-5; 9 nucleotides line up with TRBD1. V shed 3 bases and J 0 bases; nucleotides not matched to a gene: 12. CDR3 length equals 18 residues. Per germline, CDR1 SQVTM and CDR2 ANQGSEA.

CDR3: CASSQDSGGLAGGPNTGELFF. The CDR3 DNA follows: TGTGCCAGCAGCCAAGATTCAGGGGGACTAGCGGGAGGCCCGAACACCGGGGAGCTGTTTTTT. The gene calls are TRBV14 and TRBJ2-2, with 15 nucleotides matching TRBD2. With V trimmed by 0 bases and J by 0 bases, 8 bases remained unmatched. Germline V lookup: CDR1 SGHDN, CDR2 FVKESK. CDR3 size: 21 residues.

The chain uses TRBV18 and TRBJ2-7; TRBD2 matches 8 bases. The CDR3 is 14 residues long. Trimming removed 1 base from V and 3 bases from J; junction bases left unmatched: 2. Germline lookup yields CDR1 KGHSH and CDR2 LQKENI. The CDR3 DNA follows: TGTGCCAGCTCACCACGGGGGACTAGCTACGAGCAGTACTTC. Translation: CASSPRGTSYEQYF.

The chain links TRBV2 to TRBJ2-1, with TRBD1 matching 9 bases. The CDR3 runs 14 residues. After removal of 6 bases from V and 6 bases from J, the junction contained 6 bases not matched to a gene. The germline V gene has CDR1 SNHLY and CDR2 FYNNEI. CDR3 sequence reads: CASRRGTGTNEQFF. The CDR3 bases are TGTGCCAGCAGGCGCGGGACAGGGACCAATGAGCAGTTCTTC. Full variable domain (rest looked up from reference TRBV2 and TRBJ2-1): EPEVTQTPSHQVTQMGQEVILRCVPISNHLYFYWYRQILGQKVEFLVSFYNNEISEKSEIFDDQFSVERPDGSNFTLKIRSTKLEDSAMYFCASRRGTGTNEQFFGPGTRLTVL.

J is TRBJ1-2 and V is TRBV27, with 7 bases aligning to TRBD1. This CDR3 spans 13 amino acids. Per the germline V gene, CDR1 is MNHEY and CDR2 is SMNVEV (reference sequence). V shed 2 bases, J shed 7 bases, and the junction held 4 bases outside the gene matches. CDR3 DNA: TGTGCCAGCAGTTTAGGAAGGGGGCGTGGCTACACCTTC. The encoded protein is CASSLGRGRGYTF.

The rearrangement links TRBV29-1 to TRBJ2-7; 7 bases are a match to TRBD1. This CDR3 region has 12 residues. The V gene end was trimmed by 3 bases and the J gene end by 2 bases; junction bases not matched to a gene: 1. Germline values: CDR1 SQVTM, CDR2 ANQGSEA. CDR3 sequence: CSVEQGAYEQYF. Written as DNA, the CDR3 is TGCAGCGTTGAGCAGGGGGCCTACGAGCAGTACTTC.

V and J are TRBV7-9 and TRBJ2-7; D ambiguous. Germline values: CDR1 SEHNR, CDR2 FQNEAQ (reference sequence). The CDR3 is 14 amino acids. Trimming cost V 1 base and J 0 bases, with 7 bases left between them. The DNA for the CDR3 is TGTGCCAGCAGCTTAGTCGGTAGCTCCTACGAGCAGTACTTC. Protein sequence: CASSLVGSSYEQYF.

The chain combines TRBV6-1 with TRBJ2-7, with a possible D match to TRBD2 (5 bases). Germline V lookup: CDR1 MNHNS, CDR2 SASEGT. The length of the CDR3 is 15 residues. The germline V and J ends were trimmed by 3 bases and 6 bases, with 18 bases remaining between them. The DNA for the CDR3 is TGTGCCAGCAGTGAGGGAGTGGGGTTACCTCGCGAGCAGTACTTC. It codes for CASSEGVGLPREQYF.

The J gene is TRBJ1-2, the V gene TRBV7-2, with D possibly matching TRBD1 (6 bases). Trimming pared 5 bases from V and 2 bases from J, leaving 15 bases between. The CDR3 has 15 residues. The V gene's germline CDR1 is SGHTA and CDR2 FQGNSA. The CDR3 loop reads CASSPPNRENYGYTF. The CDR3 bases are TGTGCCAGCAGCCCGCCAAACAGGGAGAACTATGGCTACACCTTC.